The present T cell receptor beta chain was sequenced within a study of cytomegalovirus exposure and HLA in healthy donors. With regard to this clone: Its antigen remains unidentified.

The PCR made use of 60 Vbeta and 13 Jbeta primers. TCRdb's copy holds only in-frame clones and misses some; the assay was immunoSEQ multiplex PCR. The sample contains about 130,000 clones, approximately 84% of which appear only once. Overall study results and limits: Generally TCR sequences proved uncommon, though certain public TCRs appeared in numerous donors. A later analysis found TCR association rates differed by HLA locus, highest for DRB1 and lowest for HLA-C. Later findings reportedly placed an Asian-associated ancestry cluster below the roughly 730-donor mean for N-insertions. Sequencing had likely introduced a cluster of highly shared sequence variants as an artifact.

The sample taken for sequencing was PBMCs. This clonotype was obtained from a woman aged 18-29 years in good health and CMV-seronegative.

The CDR3 coding sequence is TGTGCCATCGCGGACAGCCAATCAGACACTGAAGCTTTCTTT. Amino acids: CAIADSQSDTEAFF. The chain joins TRBV10-3 to TRBJ1-1, with D maybe TRBD1 (6 bases). The V gene's germline CDR1 is ENHRY and CDR2 SYGVKD. Trimming stripped 8 bases from V and 3 bases from J, with 16 bases between. CDR3 length: 14 residues.